The next 14 T cell receptor beta chains were all read from a single sample in a study of HIV-infected patients and healthy controls. No cell fractionation was done, so the repertoire covers all unsorted peripheral blood T cells. Reverse transcription used 500 to 550 ng RNA and constant-region primers for alpha and beta. Each of the alpha and beta chains got its own library through chain-specific third strand synthesis with indices. TCRdb re-called the 5' RACE reads with MiXCR, one entry per CDR3 protein. Found here are 15,000 to 20,000 distinct CDR3 sequences, 7.5% to 9% of them singletons; the top ten hold roughly 2.6%. Sample: blood. The receptors derive from an adult in good health.

By proportion, this clonotype is medium-sized. The chain joins TRBV28 to TRBJ2-5; possibly TRBD2 for D (6 bases). V was clipped by 6 bases and J by 1 base, with 12 bases between them. Germline V gives CDR1 MDHEN, CDR2 SYDVKM. The CDR3 consists of 14 residues. The CDR3 coding sequence is TGTGCCAGCAGGCCGGGACTTCTCCAAGAGACCCAGTACTTC. Its translation: CASRPGLLQETQYF.

There are many counts of this clonotype. The chain has TRBV7-2 and TRBJ2-4, with a tentative D call TRBD1 (5 bases). CDR1 SGHTA and CDR2 FQGNSA come from the germline V gene. V was pared by 5 bases and J by 1 base, with 12 bases between. The CDR3 spans 15 residues. The CDR3 DNA reads TGTGCCAGCAGCCGACAGCCTGGGGCCAAAAACATTCAGTACTTC. Its protein is CASSRQPGAKNIQYF.

This clonotype was recorded at least ten times. V is TRBV28 and J is TRBJ1-2; D is undetermined. CDR3 length equals 15 residues. The germline CDR1 and CDR2 sequences are MDHEN and SYDVKM. V was cut by 3 bases and J by 6 bases, with 17 bases left in between. Here the CDR3 reads CASSLDAGRLNGYTF. Written as DNA, the CDR3 is TGTGCCAGCAGTTTGGATGCGGGCAGGTTAAATGGCTACACCTTC.

There are many counts of this clonotype. The chain joins TRBV15 to TRBJ2-1; no firm D call. The ends were cut back, 3 bases at V and 2 bases at J, with 11 bases in the middle. CDR1 LNHNV and CDR2 YYDKDF come from the germline V gene (reference sequence). This CDR3 spans 15 amino acids. CDR3 protein: CATSSTGQPYNEQFF. The CDR3 coding sequence is TGTGCCACCAGCAGCACTGGCCAACCCTACAATGAGCAGTTCTTC.

Only a few counts were recorded for this clonotype. This chain uses TRBV12-3 or TRBV12-4 with TRBJ1-5; D is unresolved. This CDR3 is 13 amino acids long. Trimming shortened V by 6 bases and J by 3 bases, and 9 bases separated the two germline ends. The CDR3 region has the DNA TGTGCCAGCAGCCCACAGAACAATCAGCCCCAGCATTTT. Translation: CASSPQNNQPQHF.

In its sample, this clonotype was seen many times. The chain has TRBV18 and TRBJ1-4; 9 nucleotides line up with TRBD1. CDR1 and CDR2 (germline): KGHSH, LQKENI. The CDR3 totals 17 residues. V shed 5 bases and J 0 bases; nucleotides not matched to a gene: 7. The CDR3 DNA is TGTGCCAGCTCAACGGGACAGGGTTTCTCAACTAATGAAAAACTGTTTTTT. This sequence encodes CASSTGQGFSTNEKLFF.

The gene calls are TRBV28 and TRBJ2-1, with D perhaps TRBD2 (7 bases). V was pared by 5 bases and J by 7 bases, with 12 bases between. CDR3 length: 13 amino acids. The germline gives CDR1 MDHEN, CDR2 SYDVKM. The CDR3 sequence is CASSEGGGNEQFF. CDR3 DNA sequence: TGTGCCAGCAGTGAGGGAGGGGGGAATGAGCAGTTCTTC. Combining the CDR3 with reference TRBV28 and TRBJ2-1 gives the whole variable domain DVKVTQSSRYLVKRTGEKVFLECVQDMDHENMFWYRQDPGLGLRLIYFSYDVKMKEKGDIPEGYSVSREKKERFSLILESASTNQTSMYLCASSEGGGNEQFFGPGTRLTVL.

The rearrangement links TRBV5-1 to TRBJ2-3, with D perhaps matching TRBD1 (6 bases). The CDR3 is made up of 15 amino acids. Trimming took 3 bases from V and 1 from J, leaving 12 bases between them. From germline, CDR1 is SGHRS and CDR2 YFSETQ. This CDR3 reads CASSSIRGGTDTQYF. In nucleotides, the CDR3 is TGCGCCAGCAGCTCCATCAGGGGAGGCACAGATACGCAGTATTTT.

This clonotype was detected many times. The CDR3 DNA reads as TGCAGTGGTTTCTCACGAGGGGCAGATACGCAGTATTTT. Its protein product is CSGFSRGADTQYF. The chain combines TRBV29-1 with TRBJ2-3, with D possibly called TRBD1 or TRBD2 (5 bases each). The germline V gene encodes CDR1 SQVTM and CDR2 ANQGSEA. This CDR3 is built from 13 residues.

This clonotype was picked up a small number of times. V and J are TRBV19 and TRBJ1-5, with D maybe TRBD1 (6 bases). Trimming removed 3 bases from V and 4 bases from J, with 10 bases in between. CDR3 length equals 14 residues. CDR1 LNHDA and CDR2 SQIVND come from the germline V gene (reference sequence). CDR3 in DNA: TGTGCCAGTAGTATCCTTACAGGGAATCAGCCCCAGCATTTT. Protein product: CASSILTGNQPQHF.

This clonotype was counted only a few times. CDR3 sequence: CASSLGGLDLDTQYF. CDR3 in DNA: TGTGCCAGCAGCTTGGGGGGACTAGATCTAGATACGCAGTATTTT. The chain recombines TRBV5-4 with TRBJ2-3; 8 bases align to TRBD2. This CDR3 spans 15 amino acids. The ends lost 0 bases at V and 5 bases at J; junction bases unmatched: 5. The V gene's germline CDR1 is SGHNT and CDR2 YYREEE (reference sequence).

This clonotype was found many times. The V call is TRBV6-1, the J call TRBJ2-3, with D possibly matching TRBD2 (7 bases). Germline V gene data show CDR1 as MNHNS and CDR2 as SASEGT. The CDR3 has 19 residues. V lost 2 bases, J lost 0 bases, and 21 bases lay in between. The CDR3 loop reads CASSEWFASGGPSTDTQYF. CDR3 DNA: TGTGCCAGCAGTGAATGGTTCGCGTCGGGGGGCCCTAGCACAGATACGCAGTATTTT.

The rearrangement links TRBV5-5 to TRBJ1-3; no definite D call. Germline CDR1 and CDR2: SGHKS and YYEKEE (reference sequence). V was clipped by 1 base and J by 0 bases, with 14 bases between them. CDR3 length: 17 amino acids. DNA for the CDR3: TGTGCCAGCAGCTTGCTTCGAGTACAAAACTCTGGAAACACCATATATTTT. Protein sequence: CASSLLRVQNSGNTIYF.

This clonotype was detected only a few times. J is TRBJ1-1 and V is TRBV7-2, with D unresolved. CDR3 length equals 12 residues. Trimming left V 8 bases short and J 4 bases short, with 11 bases between. CDR1 is SGHTA and CDR2 is FQGNSA in the germline V gene. In DNA, the CDR3 is TGTGCCAGCCGGATGCAGGTCACTGAAGCTTTCTTT. Amino acids: CASRMQVTEAFF.